This T cell receptor (beta chain) is drawn from a study of OX40 agonist ivuxolimab in advanced cancers. The overall study: The patients received agonistic anti-OX40 (CD134) antibody ivuxolimab. Enrollees could have had prior anti-PD-1, anti-PD-L1 or anti-CTLA-4 therapy, which more than 30% had received.

General study findings and limits: Clones of CD4+ and CD8+ blood T cells grew by week 6 at doses of 0.1 to 3.0 mg/kg. CD8+ T cells showed, on average, more clonal expansion than CD4+ cells.

Assay used: immunoSEQ multiplex PCR; TCRdb lists only in-frame clones, some missing. The sample records around 76,000 clones, about 88% being singletons. The V gene end was trimmed by 0 bases and the J gene end by 4 bases; junction bases not matched to a gene: 2. Germline CDR1 SGHDT, CDR2 YYEEEE. The length of the CDR3 is 15 residues. A note on this clone: Its cognate antigen is unknown.

The source material was CD4+ or CD8+ T cells sorted from blood, sampled in a trial of the OX40 agonist ivuxolimab. This receptor was taken from an adult with an advanced solid tumor such as melanoma, head and neck, liver or kidney cancer. The chain has TRBV5-6 and TRBJ2-3; 10 bases fit TRBD2. The CDR3 DNA is TGTGCCAGCAGCTTGGTAGCGGGAGGCGCAGATACGCAGTATTTT. Its translation: CASSLVAGGADTQYF.